The clone carrying this T cell receptor beta chain has more than one count but fewer than ten. The ends were cut back, 5 bases at V and 7 bases at J, with 11 bases in the middle. Germline CDR1 SGHTA, CDR2 FQGTGA. This CDR3 is built from 13 residues. The repertoire was sequenced with immunoSEQ multiplex PCR; TCRdb's copy has only in-frame clones and lacks some. The sample carries about 95,000 clones, roughly 80% recorded once. This sample is drawn from a study of blood T cell repertoires in COVID-19. The sample was peripheral blood. The V and J genes are TRBV7-3 and TRBJ1-4; no definite D call. This clonotype originated in a man aged 80 or over with active or convalescent COVID-19. The DNA for the CDR3 is TGTGCCAGCAGCCGGGGTTCTGGTGAAAAACTGTTTTTT. Amino acids: CASSRGSGEKLFF.